This T cell receptor (beta chain) was sequenced in a study of blood T cell repertoires in COVID-19. Repertoires were generated with immunoSEQ multiplex PCR, while TCRdb's copy carries only in-frame clones and drops some. Altogether approximately 230,000 clones are present, roughly 89% being singletons, with the ten largest covering 2.2%. Per germline, CDR1 LGHDT and CDR2 YNNKEL (reference sequence). This CDR3 comprises 16 residues. J lost 5 bases, V lost 0 bases, and 7 bases had no gene match. Source material: peripheral blood. This receptor was taken from a man aged 30 to 45 who had recovered from COVID-19. The gene calls are TRBV3-1 (or the pseudogene TRBV3-2) and TRBJ2-5; 9 positions match TRBD1. The CDR3 reads CASSQEYRGLEETQYF. CDR3 DNA: TGTGCCAGCAGCCAAGAATACAGGGGGCTGGAGGAGACCCAGTACTTC.